This TCR beta chain was captured in a study of cytomegalovirus exposure and HLA in healthy donors. Study observations and caveats: As was reported, the HLA-A and HLA-B alleles of most subjects were accurately predicted from TCR beta sequences. In a later analysis, several top co-occurrence clusters appeared linked to parvovirus B19, influenza, CMV and Epstein-Barr virus.

Of note for this clone: Its cognate antigen is unknown. The same CDR3 can be traced to other DNA sequences in this sample.

In nominal health when sampled, donors likely had unrecorded immune exposures nonetheless. Primers for the PCR totalled 60 Vbeta and 13 Jbeta. Sequencing used immunoSEQ multiplex PCR; TCRdb keeps in-frame clones, though not all of them. The data hold about 160,000 clones, with 77% observed a single time. The TCR comes from a man aged 45 to 65 in good health and CMV-seropositive. The sample comprised PBMCs.

The CDR3 DNA follows: TGTGCCAGCAGTTTAAGCGGGGGCGTCTATGGCTACACCTTC. The encoded protein is CASSLSGGVYGYTF. The rearrangement joins TRBV27 to TRBJ1-2; D possibly corresponds to TRBD1 (6 bases). Germline CDR1 is MNHEY and CDR2 is SMNVEV (reference sequence). Trimming stripped 2 bases from V and 4 bases from J, with 11 bases between. This CDR3 has 14 residues.